These 25 T cell receptor beta chains share one sample of origin, sequenced in a study of human T cells and chemical hapten exposure (dated by TCRdb to the early 2020s). The sample's time point label, decoded: pre-sensitization, week 0. The sample's treatment or condition label, in plain terms: therapeutic diphenylcyclopropenone sensitization with weekly scalp DPC. Preparation of the library involved RACE. The listed sequencing device is NextSeq 500. The raw public reads went through TCRdb reprocessing: fastp at Q25, MiXCR clone calling, in-frame beta chains kept. Each CDR3 protein gets just one entry, which takes the most common genes and DNA from the rows behind it. For this sample the table gives 300,000 to 450,000 distinct CDR3 sequences, of which 4.5% to 5.5% were detected only once. The top ten constitute approximately 2.8% of the sample. The sequenced sample was whole blood, obtained in connection with sensitization to the hapten diphenylcyclopropenone (DPC). Receptor source: a woman in her fifties or sixties with alopecia areata. Some clones in this sample may be carry-over from other donors' samples.

This clonotype appeared a few times. The rearrangement uses TRBV29-1 and TRBJ2-5; D may correspond to TRBD1 or TRBD2 (6 bases each). V was cut by 7 bases and J by 0 bases, with 15 bases left in between. The CDR3 loop spans 14 amino acids. CDR1 SQVTM and CDR2 ANQGSEA come from the germline V gene. Here the CDR3 reads CSGGDNRYQETQYF. The CDR3 nucleotides read TGCAGCGGGGGGGACAACCGGTACCAAGAGACCCAGTACTTC.

The chain carries TRBV15 and TRBJ1-1, with D unresolved. The ends were cut back, 1 base at V and 5 bases at J, with 8 bases in the middle. The CDR3 runs 13 residues. Germline CDR1 is LNHNV and CDR2 is YYDKDF (reference sequence). CDR3 protein: CATSRGDWTEAFF. The CDR3 nucleotides read TGTGCCACCAGCAGAGGAGACTGGACTGAAGCTTTCTTT.

This clonotype came up many times. V is TRBV2 and J is TRBJ2-3; either TRBD1 or TRBD2 may fit D (5 bases each). V lost 6 bases and J 1 base, leaving 14 bases between the germline ends. Germline values: CDR1 SNHLY, CDR2 FYNNEI. The CDR3 has 15 amino acids. CDR3 loop: CASRVGTQRTDTQYF. The CDR3 DNA reads as TGTGCCAGCAGAGTCGGGACCCAACGCACAGATACGCAGTATTTT.

There are a few counts of this clonotype. V gene TRBV20-1 combines with J gene TRBJ2-3; D is uncertain. V was cut by 7 bases and J by 4 bases, with 12 bases left in between. Germline V gene lookup returns CDR1 DFQATT and CDR2 SNEGSKA (reference sequence). This CDR3 is 12 amino acids long. The CDR3 DNA sequence: TGCAGTGTGAGTCTCCCCCCAGATACGCAGTATTTT. It codes for CSVSLPPDTQYF.

V is TRBV29-1 and J is TRBJ2-7; the D is unclear. CDR3 length equals 13 residues. Between the trimmed V and J ends, which lost 4 bases and 3 bases, there was a span of 13 bases. Germline assignment: CDR1 SQVTM and CDR2 ANQGSEA. In nucleotides, the CDR3 is TGCAGCGTTGGAGGCGGCATGGGCTACGAGCAGTACTTC. Protein sequence: CSVGGGMGYEQYF.

This clonotype was detected many times. V and J are TRBV7-6 and TRBJ2-7; possibly TRBD1 for D (5 bases). With 4 bases removed from V and 0 bases from J, the gap between germline ends came to 16 bases. In germline, CDR1 is SGHVS, CDR2 FNYEAQ. The CDR3 spans 16 residues. The CDR3 sequence is CASSSRSRVGSYEQYF. The CDR3 DNA is TGTGCCAGCAGCTCCCGGTCCAGGGTGGGCTCCTACGAGCAGTACTTC. Filled out from reference TRBV7-6 and TRBJ2-7, the complete variable domain reads GAGVSQSPRYKVTKRGQDVALRCDPISGHVSLYWYRQALGQGPEFLTYFNYEAQQDKSGLPNDRFSAERPEGSISTLTIQRTEQRDSAMYRCASSSRSRVGSYEQYFGPGTRLTVT.

The chain couples TRBV5-1 to TRBJ2-1; D uncertain. Trimming removed 3 bases from V and 6 bases from J, with 7 bases in between. The germline CDR1 and CDR2 sequences are SGHRS and YFSETQ. This CDR3 is 12 amino acids long. The chain's CDR3 is CASSSGRNEQFF. The CDR3 nucleotides read TGCGCCAGCAGCTCCGGGCGCAATGAGCAGTTCTTC. The full variable domain, with the rest looked up from reference TRBV5-1 and TRBJ2-1, is KAGVTQTPRYLIKTRGQQVTLSCSPISGHRSVSWYQQTPGQGLQFLFEYFSETQRNKGNFPGRFSGRQFSNSRSEMNVSTLELGDSALYLCASSSGRNEQFFGPGTRLTVL.

This clonotype occurred many times. The chain recombines TRBV5-6 with TRBJ2-5; D may be TRBD2 (5 bases). Germline loops: CDR1 SGHDT, CDR2 YYEEEE. There are 14 residues in the CDR3. V lost 4 bases and J 4 bases, leaving 14 bases between the germline ends. CDR3 sequence: CASSIIGEGETQYF. CDR3 DNA sequence: TGTGCCAGCAGCATAATCGGGGAAGGAGAGACCCAGTACTTC.

The table lists this clonotype with a few counts. The V and J genes are TRBV28 and TRBJ1-5; D may be TRBD1 (6 bases). V shed 5 bases and J shed 7 bases, with 6 bases lying between them. There are 11 residues in the CDR3. Germline CDR1 and CDR2: MDHEN and SYDVKM. The CDR3 DNA reads TGTGCCAGCAGTGACAGGCAGCCCCAGCATTTT. This codes for CASSDRQPQHF.

Only a few counts were recorded for this clonotype. J is TRBJ2-7 and V is TRBV10-3; tentatively, D is TRBD1 (6 bases). Trimming cost V 8 bases and J 5 bases, with 13 bases left between them. This CDR3 has 12 amino acids. The germline V gene has CDR1 ENHRY and CDR2 SYGVKD. The CDR3 DNA reads TGTGCCATCTCAGGGGAAAGAGACGAGCAGTACTTC. Protein: CAISGERDEQYF.

This clonotype was counted only a few times. This sequence joins TRBV20-1 and TRBJ1-4; a weak D match, TRBD1 (5 bases). There are 14 residues in the CDR3. Trimming took off 6 bases at V and 0 bases at J, with 11 bases between the two ends. CDR1 and CDR2 (germline): DFQATT, SNEGSKA (reference sequence). CDR3 sequence: CSAPRQTTNEKLFF. CDR3 bases: TGCAGTGCGCCCCGACAGACAACTAATGAAAAACTGTTTTTT.

The table lists this clonotype with many counts. The chain recombines TRBV6-1 with TRBJ1-1; the match to TRBD1 covers 10 bases. The CDR3 contains 15 residues. CDR1 and CDR2 from the germline V gene are MNHNS and SASEGT. The J segment lost 4 bases and the V segment lost 6 bases, leaving 8 bases of the junction unmatched. Here the CDR3 reads CASSELTGGPTEAFF. The CDR3 DNA reads TGTGCCAGCAGCGAATTGACAGGGGGCCCCACTGAAGCTTTCTTT.

This clonotype came up many times. The chain uses TRBV7-9 and TRBJ1-6; TRBD1 might be the D (5 bases). V lost 3 bases and J 7 bases, leaving 13 bases between the germline ends. Germline assignment: CDR1 SEHNR and CDR2 FQNEAQ (reference sequence). The CDR3 is 15 residues long. CDR3 in amino acids: CASSFYRLRNSPLHF. CDR3 coding DNA: TGTGCCAGCAGCTTCTACAGGCTACGGAATTCACCCCTCCACTTT.

This clonotype was recorded at least ten times. The CDR3 sequence: CSVGRGPPYEQYF. The CDR3 coding sequence is TGCAGCGTTGGCAGGGGGCCCCCCTACGAGCAGTACTTC. The chain joins TRBV29-1 to TRBJ2-7; TRBD1 matches 8 bases. The ends lost 4 bases at V and 2 bases at J; junction bases unmatched: 4. CDR1 SQVTM and CDR2 ANQGSEA come from the germline V gene. This CDR3 has 13 amino acids.

The rearrangement joins TRBV6-1 to TRBJ1-2; no reliable D call. CDR3 length equals 14 residues. From germline, CDR1 is MNHNS and CDR2 SASEGT. With 0 bases removed from V and 3 bases from J, the gap between germline ends came to 8 bases. The CDR3 nucleotides read TGTGCCAGCAGTGAAGCGCCCAGAGACTATGGCTACACCTTC. It specifies CASSEAPRDYGYTF.

This chain uses TRBV7-2 with TRBJ2-2; D remains ambiguous. CDR3 length: 14 amino acids. V was pared by 8 bases and J by 2 bases, with 12 bases between. Germline V lookup: CDR1 SGHTA, CDR2 FQGNSA. The CDR3 spells CASRLGSNTGELFF. Here the CDR3 DNA reads TGTGCCAGCCGTTTGGGCAGCAACACCGGGGAGCTGTTTTTT. The full variable domain, completed using reference TRBV7-2 and TRBJ2-2, is GAGVSQSPSNKVTEKGKDVELRCDPISGHTALYWYRQSLGQGLEFLIYFQGNSAPDKSGLPSDRFSAERTGGSVSTLTIQRTQQEDSAVYLCASRLGSNTGELFFGEGSRLTVL.

The rearrangement joins TRBV5-1 to TRBJ1-1; 8 bases match TRBD1. This CDR3 contains 16 residues. Germline lookup yields CDR1 SGHRS and CDR2 YFSETQ. V lost 2 bases, J lost 1 base, and 7 bases stayed unmatched. The CDR3 DNA reads TGCGCCAGCAGCTTTCCGACAGGGGCTTGGAACACTGAAGCTTTCTTT. Translating gives CASSFPTGAWNTEAFF.

This clonotype was recorded at least ten times. This chain connects TRBV2 to TRBJ2-3; D remains ambiguous. CDR3 size: 12 residues. V was clipped by 7 bases and J by 5 bases, with 10 bases between them. Germline CDR1 reads SNHLY; CDR2 reads FYNNEI. CDR3 sequence reads: CASTLQRDTQYF. CDR3 bases: TGTGCCAGCACCCTTCAGAGAGATACGCAGTATTTT.

This clonotype was found a few times. The V and J genes are TRBV6-6 and TRBJ1-5; 9 bases match TRBD1. V lost 7 bases to trimming and J lost 2 bases; unmatched junction nucleotides: 6. Germline CDR1 and CDR2: MNHNY and SVGAGI (reference sequence). This CDR3 is 15 amino acids long. The CDR3 loop reads CASNKDRGGNQPQHF. Written as DNA, the CDR3 is TGTGCCAGCAACAAGGACAGGGGAGGCAATCAGCCCCAGCATTTT.

This clonotype was detected only once. This may arise from a read error, as a much more abundant clone is one base away. A read error is likely, as this CDR3 ends without the conserved phenylalanine or tryptophan. This chain joins TRBV20-1 and TRBJ2-3; D is unclear. V gave up 2 bases and J gave up 0 bases, with 9 bases separating them. Germline loops: CDR1 DFQATT, CDR2 SNEGSKA (reference sequence). CDR3 length: 14 residues. The CDR3 region has the DNA TGCAGTGCTAGACGTGGCGGTAGCACAGATACGCAGTATCTT. This sequence encodes CSARRGGSTDTQYL.

This clonotype has more than one count but fewer than ten. This chain joins TRBV15 and TRBJ1-4, with 8 bases aligning to TRBD1. The germline gives CDR1 LNHNV, CDR2 YYDKDF (reference sequence). Trimming at V came to 8 bases and at J to 8 bases, leaving 7 bases not matched to a gene. The CDR3 contains 13 residues. This chain's CDR3 is CATASGDREKLFF. The DNA of the CDR3 is TGTGCCACCGCTTCCGGGGACAGGGAAAAACTGTTTTTT.

This clonotype appeared a few times. The chain carries TRBV20-1 and TRBJ1-3; D unclear. Trimming shortened V by 8 bases and J by 4 bases, and 9 bases separated the two germline ends. The CDR3 loop spans 11 amino acids. Germline V gene sequence: CDR1 DFQATT, CDR2 SNEGSKA (reference sequence). In DNA, the CDR3 is TGCAGTTCGGAACAGGGAAACACCATATATTTT. Its protein product is CSSEQGNTIYF.

The V call is TRBV5-1, the J call TRBJ1-3; D not certain. Trimming stripped 5 bases from V and 0 bases from J, with 12 bases between. In germline, CDR1 is SGHRS, CDR2 YFSETQ. The CDR3 spans 15 residues. Written as DNA, the CDR3 is TGCGCCAGCAGTTACACCTCGAGCTCTGGAAACACCATATATTTT. Its protein is CASSYTSSSGNTIYF.

The CDR3 DNA sequence: TGTGCCAGCGGGGGCACGGGCAATCAGCCCCAGCATTTT. Protein: CASGGTGNQPQHF. This chain links TRBV12-3 or TRBV12-4 with TRBJ1-5; D might be TRBD1 (6 bases). V was shortened by 8 bases and J by 2 bases, with 10 bases between the two germline ends. The CDR3 sequence is 13 residues long.

This clonotype was observed at least ten times. The chain recombines TRBV6-2 or TRBV6-3 with TRBJ2-7; no clear D gene. The CDR3 is 13 residues long. V lost 8 bases to trimming and J lost 6 bases, with 17 bases between them. In germline, CDR1 is MNHEY, CDR2 SVGEGT. For the CDR3, the DNA is TGTGCCAGCGGGGTAAGGTGGACGGGCGAGCAGTACTTC. This codes for CASGVRWTGEQYF.